The 10 T cell receptor beta chains given below trace back to one sample, sequenced in a study of blood T cell repertoires in COVID-19. TCRdb's copy holds only in-frame clones and misses some; the assay was immunoSEQ multiplex PCR. Seen here are 150,000 to 200,000 clones, approximately 85% observed once, and the top ten hold 6.5% to 10%. Material for sequencing was peripheral blood. Source of these receptors: an older woman with acute or convalescent COVID-19.

DNA of the CDR3: TGTGCCAGCAGCCCGAATGAAAAACTGTTTTTT. This encodes CASSPNEKLFF. The chain uses TRBV7-8 and TRBJ1-4, with D uncertain. Germline assignment: CDR1 SGHVS and CDR2 FQNEAQ. This CDR3 region has 11 residues. The ends were cut back, 5 bases at V and 5 bases at J, with 3 bases in the middle.

CDR3 nucleotides: TGTGCCAGTAGCCCCGGACTGTCTAACACTGAAGCTTTCTTT. Residues: CASSPGLSNTEAFF. The chain has TRBV19 and TRBJ1-1; D call uncertain. CDR3 length: 14 residues. Germline V gene data show CDR1 as LNHDA and CDR2 as SQIVND (reference sequence). With 6 bases removed from V and 2 bases from J, the gap between germline ends came to 13 bases.

The chain recombines TRBV5-4 with TRBJ2-5; a weak D match, TRBD2 (5 bases). The CDR3 is 16 amino acids. V was clipped by 0 bases and J by 4 bases, with 16 bases between them. Germline V gene lookup returns CDR1 SGHNT and CDR2 YYREEE (reference sequence). CDR3 nucleotides: TGTGCCAGCAGCTTGGTGGTAGCGCAAAGGGTAGAGACCCAGTACTTC. This sequence encodes CASSLVVAQRVETQYF.

This clone was seen a few times. This chain connects TRBV5-1 to TRBJ1-1; 9 bases line up with TRBD1. V lost 6 bases and J lost 3; bases outside the gene matches: 6. Germline V lookup: CDR1 SGHRS, CDR2 YFSETQ. This CDR3 has 14 amino acids. CDR3: CASTGGQGYTEAFF. The CDR3 bases are TGCGCCAGCACCGGGGGACAGGGCTACACTGAAGCTTTCTTT. The whole variable domain, filled in from reference TRBV5-1 and TRBJ1-1, reads KAGVTQTPRYLIKTRGQQVTLSCSPISGHRSVSWYQQTPGQGLQFLFEYFSETQRNKGNFPGRFSGRQFSNSRSEMNVSTLELGDSALYLCASTGGQGYTEAFFGQGTRLTVV.

This chain links TRBV30 with TRBJ2-5; 9 nucleotides align to TRBD1. V lost 5 bases and J lost 5; bases outside the gene matches: 6. The CDR3 is 13 residues long. Germline V lookup: CDR1 GTSNPN, CDR2 SVGIG (reference sequence). The CDR3 region has the DNA TGTGCCTGGGGACAGGGGTTAATCGAGACCCAGTACTTC. It codes for CAWGQGLIETQYF.

This chain links TRBV27 with TRBJ1-5, with D maybe TRBD1 (6 bases). Germline V gene sequence: CDR1 MNHEY, CDR2 SMNVEV (reference sequence). The CDR3 spans 12 residues. V lost 6 bases and J 5 bases, leaving 8 bases between the germline ends. The CDR3 region has the DNA TGTGCCAGCAGAGAGGGGGATCAGCCCCAGCATTTT. Translation: CASREGDQPQHF.

The CDR3, as DNA: TGTGCCAGCAGTTTCAGTACCATGAACACTGAAGCTTTCTTT. Protein: CASSFSTMNTEAFF. The gene calls are TRBV6-5 and TRBJ1-1; D ambiguous. This CDR3 region has 14 residues. Germline V gene data show CDR1 as MNHEY and CDR2 as SVGAGI. With 4 bases removed from V and 0 bases from J, the gap between germline ends came to 9 bases.

The V gene is TRBV12-3 or TRBV12-4, the J gene TRBJ1-1; D perhaps matches TRBD1 (5 bases). V was pared by 3 bases and J by 2 bases, with 7 bases between. This CDR3 contains 13 residues. The CDR3 loop is CASSFTGNTEAFF. DNA for the CDR3: TGTGCCAGCAGTTTTACAGGAAACACTGAAGCTTTCTTT.

The table lists this clone with a count of one. For the CDR3, the DNA is TGTGCCAGCAGTTCCCTCGGAGGTGGTACGGTCTATGGCTACACCTTC. It specifies CASSSLGGGTVYGYTF. The chain combines TRBV28 with TRBJ1-2; no clear D. The CDR3 spans 16 residues. Germline CDR1 is MDHEN and CDR2 is SYDVKM. V was shortened by 4 bases and J by 4 bases, with 19 bases between the two germline ends.

This clone was observed once. The chain has TRBV2 and TRBJ2-5, with TRBD2 matching 11 bases. The V segment lost 1 base and the J segment 4 bases; nucleotides outside the gene matches: 2. Germline V gene sequence: CDR1 SNHLY, CDR2 FYNNEI. The CDR3 covers 15 residues. In nucleotides, the CDR3 is TGTGCCAGCAGTGAAGTGCTAGCGGGAGGAGAGACCCAGTACTTC. Amino acids: CASSEVLAGGETQYF.